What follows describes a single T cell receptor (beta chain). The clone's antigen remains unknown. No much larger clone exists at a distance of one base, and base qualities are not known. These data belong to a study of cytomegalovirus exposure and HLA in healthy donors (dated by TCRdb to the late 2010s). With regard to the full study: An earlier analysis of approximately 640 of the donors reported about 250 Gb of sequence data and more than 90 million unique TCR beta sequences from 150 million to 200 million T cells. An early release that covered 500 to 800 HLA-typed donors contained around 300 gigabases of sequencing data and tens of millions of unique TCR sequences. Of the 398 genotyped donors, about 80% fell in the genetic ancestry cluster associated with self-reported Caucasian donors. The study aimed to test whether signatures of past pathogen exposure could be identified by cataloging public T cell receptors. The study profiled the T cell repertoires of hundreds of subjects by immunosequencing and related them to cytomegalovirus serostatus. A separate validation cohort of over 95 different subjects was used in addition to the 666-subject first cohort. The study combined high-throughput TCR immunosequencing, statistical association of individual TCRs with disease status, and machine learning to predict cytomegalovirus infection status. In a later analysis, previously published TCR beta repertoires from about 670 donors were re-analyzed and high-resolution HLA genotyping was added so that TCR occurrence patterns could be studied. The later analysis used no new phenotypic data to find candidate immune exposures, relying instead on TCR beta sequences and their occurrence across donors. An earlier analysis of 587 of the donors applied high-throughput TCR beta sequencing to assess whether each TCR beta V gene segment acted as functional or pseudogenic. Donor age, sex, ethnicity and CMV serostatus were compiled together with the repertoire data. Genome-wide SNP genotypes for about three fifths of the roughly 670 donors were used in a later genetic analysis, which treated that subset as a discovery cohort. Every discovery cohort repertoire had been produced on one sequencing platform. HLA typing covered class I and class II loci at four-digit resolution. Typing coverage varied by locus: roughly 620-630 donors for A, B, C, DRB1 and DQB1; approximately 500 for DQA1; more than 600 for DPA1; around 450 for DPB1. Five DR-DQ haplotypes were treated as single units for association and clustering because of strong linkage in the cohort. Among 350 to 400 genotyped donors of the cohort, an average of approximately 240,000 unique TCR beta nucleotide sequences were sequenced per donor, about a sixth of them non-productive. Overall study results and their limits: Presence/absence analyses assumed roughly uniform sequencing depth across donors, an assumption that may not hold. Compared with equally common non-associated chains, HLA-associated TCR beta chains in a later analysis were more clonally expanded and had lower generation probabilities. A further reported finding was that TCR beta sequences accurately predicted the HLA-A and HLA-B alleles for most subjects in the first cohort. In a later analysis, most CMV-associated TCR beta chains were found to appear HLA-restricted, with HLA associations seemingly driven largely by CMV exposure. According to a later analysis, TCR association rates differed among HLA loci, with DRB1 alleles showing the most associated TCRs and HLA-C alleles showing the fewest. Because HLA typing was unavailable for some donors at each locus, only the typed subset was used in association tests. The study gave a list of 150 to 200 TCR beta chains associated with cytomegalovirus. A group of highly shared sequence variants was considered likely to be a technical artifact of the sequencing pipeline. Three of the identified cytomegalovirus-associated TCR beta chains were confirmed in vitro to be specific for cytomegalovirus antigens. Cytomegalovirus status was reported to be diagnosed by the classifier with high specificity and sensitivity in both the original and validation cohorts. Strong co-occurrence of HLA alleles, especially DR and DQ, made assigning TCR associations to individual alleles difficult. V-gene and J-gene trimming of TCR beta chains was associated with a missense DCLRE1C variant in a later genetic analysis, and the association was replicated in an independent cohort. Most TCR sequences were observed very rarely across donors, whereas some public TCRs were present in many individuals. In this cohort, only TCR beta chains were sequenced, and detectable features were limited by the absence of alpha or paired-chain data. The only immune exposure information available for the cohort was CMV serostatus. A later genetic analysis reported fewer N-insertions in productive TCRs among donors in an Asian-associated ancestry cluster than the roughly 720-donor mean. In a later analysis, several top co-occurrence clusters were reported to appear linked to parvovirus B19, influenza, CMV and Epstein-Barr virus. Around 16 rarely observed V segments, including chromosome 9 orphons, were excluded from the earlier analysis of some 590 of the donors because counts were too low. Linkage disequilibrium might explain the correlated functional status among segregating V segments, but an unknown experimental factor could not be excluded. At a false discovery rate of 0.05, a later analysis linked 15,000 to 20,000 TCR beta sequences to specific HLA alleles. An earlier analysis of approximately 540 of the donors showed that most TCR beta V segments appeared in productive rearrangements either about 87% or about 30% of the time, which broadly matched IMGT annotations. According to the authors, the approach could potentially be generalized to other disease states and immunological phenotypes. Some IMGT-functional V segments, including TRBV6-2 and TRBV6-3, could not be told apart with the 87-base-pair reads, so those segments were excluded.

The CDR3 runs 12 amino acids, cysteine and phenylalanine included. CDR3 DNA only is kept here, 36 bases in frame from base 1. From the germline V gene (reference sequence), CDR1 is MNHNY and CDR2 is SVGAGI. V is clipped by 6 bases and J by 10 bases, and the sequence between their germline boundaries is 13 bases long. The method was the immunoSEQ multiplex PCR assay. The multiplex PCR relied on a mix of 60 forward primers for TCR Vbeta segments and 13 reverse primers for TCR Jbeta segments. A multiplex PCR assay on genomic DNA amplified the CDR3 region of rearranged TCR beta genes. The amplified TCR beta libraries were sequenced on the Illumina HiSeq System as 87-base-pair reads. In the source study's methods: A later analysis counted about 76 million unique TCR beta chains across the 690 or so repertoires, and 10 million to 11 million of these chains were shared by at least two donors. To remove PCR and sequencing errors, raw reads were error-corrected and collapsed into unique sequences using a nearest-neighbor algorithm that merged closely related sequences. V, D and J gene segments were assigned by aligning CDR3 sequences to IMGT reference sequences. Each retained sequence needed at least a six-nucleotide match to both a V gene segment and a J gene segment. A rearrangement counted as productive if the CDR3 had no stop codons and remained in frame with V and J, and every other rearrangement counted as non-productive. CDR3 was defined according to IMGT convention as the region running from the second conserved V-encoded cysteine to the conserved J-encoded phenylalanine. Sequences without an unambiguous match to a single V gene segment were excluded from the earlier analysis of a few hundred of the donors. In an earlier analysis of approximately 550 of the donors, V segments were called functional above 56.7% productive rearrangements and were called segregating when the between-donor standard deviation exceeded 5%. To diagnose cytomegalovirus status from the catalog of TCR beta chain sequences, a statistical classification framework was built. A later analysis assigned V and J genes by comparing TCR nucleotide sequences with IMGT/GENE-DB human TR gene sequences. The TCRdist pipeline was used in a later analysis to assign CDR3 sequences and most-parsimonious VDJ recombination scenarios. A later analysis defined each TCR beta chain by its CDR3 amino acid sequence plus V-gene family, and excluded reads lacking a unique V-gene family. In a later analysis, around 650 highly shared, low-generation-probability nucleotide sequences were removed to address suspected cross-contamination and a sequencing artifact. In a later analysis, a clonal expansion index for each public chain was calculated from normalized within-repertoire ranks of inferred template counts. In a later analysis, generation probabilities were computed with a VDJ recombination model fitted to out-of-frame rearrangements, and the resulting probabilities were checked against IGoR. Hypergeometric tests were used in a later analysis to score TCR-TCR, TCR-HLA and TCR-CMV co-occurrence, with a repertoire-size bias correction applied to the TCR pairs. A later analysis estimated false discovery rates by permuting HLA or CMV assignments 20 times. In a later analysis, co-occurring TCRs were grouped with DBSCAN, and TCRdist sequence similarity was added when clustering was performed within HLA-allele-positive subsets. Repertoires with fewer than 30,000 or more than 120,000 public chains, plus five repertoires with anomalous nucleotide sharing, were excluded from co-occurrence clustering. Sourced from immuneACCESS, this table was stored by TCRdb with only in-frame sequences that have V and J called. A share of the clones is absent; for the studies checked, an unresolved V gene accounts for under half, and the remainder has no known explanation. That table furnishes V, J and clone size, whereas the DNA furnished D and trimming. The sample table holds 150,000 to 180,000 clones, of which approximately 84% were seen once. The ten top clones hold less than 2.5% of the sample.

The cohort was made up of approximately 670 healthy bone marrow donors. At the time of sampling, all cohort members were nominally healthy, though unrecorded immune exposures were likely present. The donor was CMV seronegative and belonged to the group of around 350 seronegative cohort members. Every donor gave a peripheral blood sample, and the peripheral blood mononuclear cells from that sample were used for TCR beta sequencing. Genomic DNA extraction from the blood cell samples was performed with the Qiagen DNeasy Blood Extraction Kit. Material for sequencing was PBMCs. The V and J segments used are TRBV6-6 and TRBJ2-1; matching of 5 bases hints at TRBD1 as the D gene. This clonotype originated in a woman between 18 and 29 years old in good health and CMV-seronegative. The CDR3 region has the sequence CASSPGQHEQFF. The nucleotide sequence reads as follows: TGTGCCAGCAGCCCAGGGCAGCACGAGCAGTTCTTC.